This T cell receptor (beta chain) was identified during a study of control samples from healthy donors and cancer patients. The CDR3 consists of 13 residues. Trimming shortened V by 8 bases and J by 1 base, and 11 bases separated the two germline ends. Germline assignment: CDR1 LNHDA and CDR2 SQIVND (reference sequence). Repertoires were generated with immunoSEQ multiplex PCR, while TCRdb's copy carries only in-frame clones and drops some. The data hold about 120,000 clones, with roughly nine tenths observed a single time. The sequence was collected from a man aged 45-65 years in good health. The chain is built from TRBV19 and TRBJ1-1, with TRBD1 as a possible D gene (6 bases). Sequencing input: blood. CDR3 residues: CASLKDRNTEAFF. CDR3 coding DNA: TGTGCCAGTCTAAAGGACAGGAACACTGAAGCTTTCTTT.